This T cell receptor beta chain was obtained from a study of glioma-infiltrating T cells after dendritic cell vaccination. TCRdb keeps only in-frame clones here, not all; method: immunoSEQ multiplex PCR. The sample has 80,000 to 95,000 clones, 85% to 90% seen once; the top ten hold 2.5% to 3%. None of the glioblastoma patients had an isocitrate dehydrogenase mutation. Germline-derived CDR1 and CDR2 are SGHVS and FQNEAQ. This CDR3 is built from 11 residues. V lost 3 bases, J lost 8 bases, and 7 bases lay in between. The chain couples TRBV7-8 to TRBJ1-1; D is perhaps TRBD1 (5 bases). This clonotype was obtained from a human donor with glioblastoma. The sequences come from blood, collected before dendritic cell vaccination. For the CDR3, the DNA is TGTGCCAGCAGCTTGGGGGGGGAAGCTTTCTTT. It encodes CASSLGGEAFF. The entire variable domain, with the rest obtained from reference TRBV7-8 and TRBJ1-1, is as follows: GAGVSQSPRYKVAKRGQDVALRCDPISGHVSLFWYQQALGQGPEFLTYFQNEAQLDKSGLPSDRFFAERPEGSVSTLKIQRTQQEDSAVYLCASSLGGEAFFGQGTRLTVV.